These 26 T cell receptor beta chains share one sample of origin, sequenced in a study of T cells in localized non-small cell lung cancer. Sequenced by immunoSEQ multiplex PCR; TCRdb stores in-frame clones only, minus some. This table has 50,000 to 65,000 clones, about four fifths appearing once. The input for sequencing was PBMCs, taken before any cancer treatment. These receptors all stem from a man aged 40-75 years with stage II lung adenocarcinoma.

The rearrangement joins TRBV5-1 to TRBJ2-1, with D perhaps matching TRBD2 (6 bases). The germline V and J ends were trimmed by 4 bases and 0 bases, with 23 bases remaining between them. CDR3 length: 19 residues. Per the germline V gene, CDR1 is SGHRS and CDR2 is YFSETQ. The CDR3: CASSPRAPTSLSSYNEQFF. Here the CDR3 DNA reads TGCGCCAGCAGCCCAAGAGCACCAACTAGCCTTAGCTCCTACAATGAGCAGTTCTTC.

The table lists this clone with a count of one. The J gene is TRBJ2-3, the V gene TRBV2, with 10 nucleotides matching TRBD2. The CDR3 has 16 residues. Trimming removed 4 bases from V and 0 bases from J; junction bases left unmatched: 4. Germline V gene data show CDR1 as SNHLY and CDR2 as FYNNEI. The CDR3 reads CASSGGLAESTDTQYF. The CDR3 DNA sequence: TGTGCCAGCAGTGGCGGACTAGCGGAAAGCACAGATACGCAGTATTTT.

This chain uses TRBV19 with TRBJ1-3, with D hard to call. The germline V gene encodes CDR1 LNHDA and CDR2 SQIVND (reference sequence). The germline V and J ends were trimmed by 3 bases and 0 bases, with 15 bases remaining between them. The CDR3 loop spans 17 amino acids. CDR3 sequence: CASSISLTEDSGNTIYF. CDR3 bases: TGTGCCAGTAGTATCTCCCTGACTGAAGACTCTGGAAACACCATATATTTT.

The chain couples TRBV18 to TRBJ2-7, with TRBD2 as a possible D gene (6 bases). The germline CDR1 and CDR2 sequences are KGHSH and LQKENI. V dropped 5 bases and J dropped 1 base, with 6 bases sitting between them. The CDR3 is made up of 12 amino acids. CDR3 sequence (DNA): TGTGCCAGCTCAGCGGGATCCTACGAGCAGTACTTC. Protein product: CASSAGSYEQYF.

In its sample, this clone was seen once. V gene TRBV5-1 combines with J gene TRBJ2-5, with a tentative D call TRBD1 (7 bases). Between the trimmed V and J ends, which lost 6 bases and 5 bases, there was a span of 23 bases. Per germline, CDR1 SGHRS and CDR2 YFSETQ. The CDR3 is 16 amino acids. The CDR3 region is CASKGGGGAFYETQYF. CDR3 sequence (DNA): TGCGCCAGCAAGGGTGGAGGGGGCGCGTTTTATGAGACCCAGTACTTC.

The genes are TRBV10-3 and TRBJ2-2; D remains unclear. This CDR3 comprises 14 residues. The V gene's germline CDR1 is ENHRY and CDR2 SYGVKD. V gave up 0 bases and J gave up 6 bases, with 8 bases separating them. CDR3 DNA: TGTGCCATCAGTGAGTCGAACGGACCCGGGGAGCTGTTTTTT. It translates to CAISESNGPGELFF.

The gene calls are TRBV18 and TRBJ2-2; 9 positions agree with TRBD1. The V gene's germline CDR1 is KGHSH and CDR2 LQKENI. V shed 6 bases and J 5 bases; nucleotides not matched to a gene: 7. The CDR3 is 15 residues long. Here the CDR3 reads CASSFGQGRTGELFF. CDR3 DNA: TGTGCCAGCTCCTTCGGACAGGGGCGTACCGGGGAGCTGTTTTTT.

The chain links TRBV29-1 to TRBJ2-2; D gene uncertain. This CDR3 contains 12 residues. Germline lookup yields CDR1 SQVTM and CDR2 ANQGSEA. Trimming cost V 1 base and J 6 bases, with 6 bases left between them. CDR3 sequence (DNA): TGCAGCGTTGAAGTCGTCCCCGGGGAGCTGTTTTTT. This encodes CSVEVVPGELFF.

J is TRBJ1-1 and V is TRBV9; D gene ambiguous. This CDR3 region has 15 residues. Looked up from germline, CDR1 is SGDLS and CDR2 is YYNGEE. V lost 0 bases and J 5 bases, leaving 14 bases between the germline ends. DNA for the CDR3: TGTGCCAGCAGCGTAGGCGGTGAGGGAGGGACTGAAGCTTTCTTT. It translates to CASSVGGEGGTEAFF.

The chain couples TRBV29-1 to TRBJ2-1; 12 bases match TRBD2. Germline V gene lookup returns CDR1 SQVTM and CDR2 ANQGSEA. Losses at the gene ends were 0 bases for V and 3 bases for J; bases not matched to a gene: 21. The CDR3 contains 22 residues. CDR3 nucleotide sequence: TGCAGCGTTGAAGATCGAGGTAGGGCTAGCGGGAGGGCCAGGCCCGACTACAATGAGCAGTTCTTC. Its translation: CSVEDRGRASGRARPDYNEQFF.

The J gene is TRBJ1-2, the V gene TRBV6-6; D is undetermined. The CDR3 length is 13 residues. Germline V CDR1 and CDR2: MNHNY, SVGAGI (reference sequence). Trimming removed 2 bases from V and 4 bases from J, with 8 bases in between. The DNA for the CDR3 is TGTGCCAGCAGTTACAACTACCTCTATGGCTACACCTTC. Translating gives CASSYNYLYGYTF.

This clone was recorded only once. The rearrangement joins TRBV6-1 to TRBJ2-7; 8 bases are shared with TRBD1. This CDR3 contains 13 residues. The V and J ends lost 5 bases and 3 bases, in that order; junction bases with no gene match: 3. The germline V gene encodes CDR1 MNHNS and CDR2 SASEGT. The CDR3 region has the DNA TGTGCCAGCAGTCTGGACAGGGTCTACGAGCAGTACTTC. This translates into CASSLDRVYEQYF.

Written as DNA, the CDR3 is TGTGCCAGCAGCCAAGGGTGGTTAGGAGGGGCCGCTTTCTTT. As protein: CASSQGWLGGAAFF. The rearrangement uses TRBV14 and TRBJ1-1; possible D gene TRBD1, 5 bases. CDR1 and CDR2 (germline): SGHDN, FVKESK. Between the trimmed V and J ends, which lost 1 base and 11 bases, there was a span of 17 bases. The CDR3 is made up of 14 amino acids.

Only a few counts were recorded for this clone. In nucleotides, the CDR3 is TGTGCCAGCAGCCGAGAGTACTTACAGGCTAGCGGGAGAACAGCCCAGTACTTC. Its translation is CASSREYLQASGRTAQYF. The V gene is TRBV14, the J gene TRBJ2-5; 10 bases are shared with TRBD2. The CDR3 runs 18 residues. The V gene's germline CDR1 is SGHDN and CDR2 FVKESK. With 4 bases clipped from V and 9 bases from J, the junction kept 20 bases outside the gene matches.

The rearrangement links TRBV27 to TRBJ1-5; D might be TRBD1 (5 bases). The V and J ends lost 2 bases and 4 bases respectively, with 12 bases between them. Germline V lookup: CDR1 MNHEY, CDR2 SMNVEV (reference sequence). The CDR3 extends over 15 amino acids. CDR3 DNA: TGTGCCAGCAGTTTAACGGCAGGGTGGAATCAGCCCCAGCATTTT. As protein: CASSLTAGWNQPQHF.

The genes are TRBV29-1 and TRBJ2-2; 16 bases match TRBD2. The V and J ends lost 4 bases and 5 bases, in that order; junction bases with no gene match: 7. CDR1 SQVTM and CDR2 ANQGSEA come from the germline V gene. The length of the CDR3 is 17 residues. The CDR3, as DNA: TGCAGCGTTGGGGGACTAGCGGGAGGGCCTGGGACCGGGGAGCTGTTTTTT. Translating gives CSVGGLAGGPGTGELFF.

The J gene is TRBJ2-1, the V gene TRBV27, with TRBD2 matching 8 bases. Germline lookup yields CDR1 MNHEY and CDR2 SMNVEV (reference sequence). Trimming took 8 bases from V and 3 from J; bases not matched to a gene: 12. The CDR3 spans 16 residues. CDR3 amino acids: CASSPREGGLYNEQFF. CDR3 nucleotides: TGTGCCAGCTCTCCCCGGGAGGGAGGCCTCTACAATGAGCAGTTCTTC.

This chain links TRBV5-1 with TRBJ1-2; TRBD1 is a possible D gene (5 bases). CDR3 length: 14 residues. Germline loops: CDR1 SGHRS, CDR2 YFSETQ. V was pared by 0 bases and J by 6 bases, with 12 bases between. This CDR3 reads CASSLADRTHGYTF. DNA for the CDR3: TGCGCCAGCAGCTTGGCCGACAGAACCCATGGCTACACCTTC.

V and J are TRBV30 and TRBJ2-1, with D hard to call. Looked up from germline, CDR1 is GTSNPN and CDR2 is SVGIG (reference sequence). The ends were cut back, 1 base at V and 3 bases at J, with 7 bases in the middle. CDR3 size: 13 residues. The CDR3 protein is CAWSERLYNEQFF. In nucleotides, the CDR3 is TGTGCCTGGAGTGAGCGACTCTACAATGAGCAGTTCTTC.

This rearrangement joins TRBV15 to TRBJ2-3; D is possibly TRBD1 (6 bases). Germline loops: CDR1 LNHNV, CDR2 YYDKDF (reference sequence). CDR3 length: 15 residues. V was clipped by 1 base and J by 5 bases, with 13 bases between them. The chain's CDR3 is CATSRVYRAGDTQYF. In DNA form, the CDR3 reads TGTGCCACCAGCAGAGTTTACAGGGCGGGAGATACGCAGTATTTT.

This clone was counted between two and nine times. The chain links TRBV27 to TRBJ1-2, with D perhaps matching TRBD1 (5 bases). Germline-derived CDR1 and CDR2 are MNHEY and SMNVEV (reference sequence). Deletions cut 5 bases from V and 0 bases from J, with 13 bases between. The CDR3 is made up of 15 amino acids. The CDR3 DNA sequence: TGTGCCAGCAGTCCGTGGGACCGAGCTAACTATGGCTACACCTTC. Its translation is CASSPWDRANYGYTF.

This clone showed up just a few times. The chain carries TRBV4-1 and TRBJ2-1, with D hard to call. The CDR3 has 15 residues. The germline gives CDR1 MGHRA, CDR2 YSYEKL. Trimming removed 1 base at V and 9 bases at J, with 16 bases between. This CDR3 is CASSQVRRASPEQFF. CDR3 DNA sequence: TGCGCCAGCAGCCAAGTGCGTAGGGCGAGCCCTGAGCAGTTCTTC.

V is TRBV7-9 and J is TRBJ2-6, with D hard to call. There are 14 residues in the CDR3. Trimming took off 5 bases at V and 0 bases at J, with 5 bases between the two ends. Germline V gene lookup returns CDR1 SEHNR and CDR2 FQNEAQ (reference sequence). CDR3 region: CASSKSSGANVLTF. The CDR3 DNA follows: TGTGCCAGCAGCAAGTCCTCTGGGGCCAACGTCCTGACTTTC.

This clone was picked up a small number of times. The chain uses TRBV6-1 and TRBJ1-1, with 8 bases aligning to TRBD1. CDR1 is MNHNS and CDR2 is SASEGT in the germline V gene. V was clipped by 6 bases and J by 0 bases; unmatched bases: 6. The CDR3 has 15 amino acids. This chain's CDR3 is CASRSGTGLNTEAFF. In DNA, the CDR3 is TGTGCCAGCAGGTCCGGGACAGGTCTGAACACTGAAGCTTTCTTT.

The chain couples TRBV27 to TRBJ2-2; D is unclear. CDR1 and CDR2 from the germline V gene are MNHEY and SMNVEV (reference sequence). The V gene lost 6 bases and the J gene lost 1 base, with 3 bases spanning the gap. CDR3 length: 12 amino acids. The CDR3 nucleotides read TGTGCCAGCAGCGGGAACACCGGGGAGCTGTTTTTT. Translated: CASSGNTGELFF.

This sequence joins TRBV2 and TRBJ1-1, with 7 bases matching TRBD1. Germline V gene data show CDR1 as SNHLY and CDR2 as FYNNEI. V trimming: 6 bases; J trimming: 10 bases; junction bases outside the gene matches: 14. The CDR3 spans 14 residues. This CDR3 reads CASRSMVGGGRAFF. Written as DNA, the CDR3 is TGTGCCAGCAGATCCATGGTAGGGGGCGGGAGAGCTTTCTTT.